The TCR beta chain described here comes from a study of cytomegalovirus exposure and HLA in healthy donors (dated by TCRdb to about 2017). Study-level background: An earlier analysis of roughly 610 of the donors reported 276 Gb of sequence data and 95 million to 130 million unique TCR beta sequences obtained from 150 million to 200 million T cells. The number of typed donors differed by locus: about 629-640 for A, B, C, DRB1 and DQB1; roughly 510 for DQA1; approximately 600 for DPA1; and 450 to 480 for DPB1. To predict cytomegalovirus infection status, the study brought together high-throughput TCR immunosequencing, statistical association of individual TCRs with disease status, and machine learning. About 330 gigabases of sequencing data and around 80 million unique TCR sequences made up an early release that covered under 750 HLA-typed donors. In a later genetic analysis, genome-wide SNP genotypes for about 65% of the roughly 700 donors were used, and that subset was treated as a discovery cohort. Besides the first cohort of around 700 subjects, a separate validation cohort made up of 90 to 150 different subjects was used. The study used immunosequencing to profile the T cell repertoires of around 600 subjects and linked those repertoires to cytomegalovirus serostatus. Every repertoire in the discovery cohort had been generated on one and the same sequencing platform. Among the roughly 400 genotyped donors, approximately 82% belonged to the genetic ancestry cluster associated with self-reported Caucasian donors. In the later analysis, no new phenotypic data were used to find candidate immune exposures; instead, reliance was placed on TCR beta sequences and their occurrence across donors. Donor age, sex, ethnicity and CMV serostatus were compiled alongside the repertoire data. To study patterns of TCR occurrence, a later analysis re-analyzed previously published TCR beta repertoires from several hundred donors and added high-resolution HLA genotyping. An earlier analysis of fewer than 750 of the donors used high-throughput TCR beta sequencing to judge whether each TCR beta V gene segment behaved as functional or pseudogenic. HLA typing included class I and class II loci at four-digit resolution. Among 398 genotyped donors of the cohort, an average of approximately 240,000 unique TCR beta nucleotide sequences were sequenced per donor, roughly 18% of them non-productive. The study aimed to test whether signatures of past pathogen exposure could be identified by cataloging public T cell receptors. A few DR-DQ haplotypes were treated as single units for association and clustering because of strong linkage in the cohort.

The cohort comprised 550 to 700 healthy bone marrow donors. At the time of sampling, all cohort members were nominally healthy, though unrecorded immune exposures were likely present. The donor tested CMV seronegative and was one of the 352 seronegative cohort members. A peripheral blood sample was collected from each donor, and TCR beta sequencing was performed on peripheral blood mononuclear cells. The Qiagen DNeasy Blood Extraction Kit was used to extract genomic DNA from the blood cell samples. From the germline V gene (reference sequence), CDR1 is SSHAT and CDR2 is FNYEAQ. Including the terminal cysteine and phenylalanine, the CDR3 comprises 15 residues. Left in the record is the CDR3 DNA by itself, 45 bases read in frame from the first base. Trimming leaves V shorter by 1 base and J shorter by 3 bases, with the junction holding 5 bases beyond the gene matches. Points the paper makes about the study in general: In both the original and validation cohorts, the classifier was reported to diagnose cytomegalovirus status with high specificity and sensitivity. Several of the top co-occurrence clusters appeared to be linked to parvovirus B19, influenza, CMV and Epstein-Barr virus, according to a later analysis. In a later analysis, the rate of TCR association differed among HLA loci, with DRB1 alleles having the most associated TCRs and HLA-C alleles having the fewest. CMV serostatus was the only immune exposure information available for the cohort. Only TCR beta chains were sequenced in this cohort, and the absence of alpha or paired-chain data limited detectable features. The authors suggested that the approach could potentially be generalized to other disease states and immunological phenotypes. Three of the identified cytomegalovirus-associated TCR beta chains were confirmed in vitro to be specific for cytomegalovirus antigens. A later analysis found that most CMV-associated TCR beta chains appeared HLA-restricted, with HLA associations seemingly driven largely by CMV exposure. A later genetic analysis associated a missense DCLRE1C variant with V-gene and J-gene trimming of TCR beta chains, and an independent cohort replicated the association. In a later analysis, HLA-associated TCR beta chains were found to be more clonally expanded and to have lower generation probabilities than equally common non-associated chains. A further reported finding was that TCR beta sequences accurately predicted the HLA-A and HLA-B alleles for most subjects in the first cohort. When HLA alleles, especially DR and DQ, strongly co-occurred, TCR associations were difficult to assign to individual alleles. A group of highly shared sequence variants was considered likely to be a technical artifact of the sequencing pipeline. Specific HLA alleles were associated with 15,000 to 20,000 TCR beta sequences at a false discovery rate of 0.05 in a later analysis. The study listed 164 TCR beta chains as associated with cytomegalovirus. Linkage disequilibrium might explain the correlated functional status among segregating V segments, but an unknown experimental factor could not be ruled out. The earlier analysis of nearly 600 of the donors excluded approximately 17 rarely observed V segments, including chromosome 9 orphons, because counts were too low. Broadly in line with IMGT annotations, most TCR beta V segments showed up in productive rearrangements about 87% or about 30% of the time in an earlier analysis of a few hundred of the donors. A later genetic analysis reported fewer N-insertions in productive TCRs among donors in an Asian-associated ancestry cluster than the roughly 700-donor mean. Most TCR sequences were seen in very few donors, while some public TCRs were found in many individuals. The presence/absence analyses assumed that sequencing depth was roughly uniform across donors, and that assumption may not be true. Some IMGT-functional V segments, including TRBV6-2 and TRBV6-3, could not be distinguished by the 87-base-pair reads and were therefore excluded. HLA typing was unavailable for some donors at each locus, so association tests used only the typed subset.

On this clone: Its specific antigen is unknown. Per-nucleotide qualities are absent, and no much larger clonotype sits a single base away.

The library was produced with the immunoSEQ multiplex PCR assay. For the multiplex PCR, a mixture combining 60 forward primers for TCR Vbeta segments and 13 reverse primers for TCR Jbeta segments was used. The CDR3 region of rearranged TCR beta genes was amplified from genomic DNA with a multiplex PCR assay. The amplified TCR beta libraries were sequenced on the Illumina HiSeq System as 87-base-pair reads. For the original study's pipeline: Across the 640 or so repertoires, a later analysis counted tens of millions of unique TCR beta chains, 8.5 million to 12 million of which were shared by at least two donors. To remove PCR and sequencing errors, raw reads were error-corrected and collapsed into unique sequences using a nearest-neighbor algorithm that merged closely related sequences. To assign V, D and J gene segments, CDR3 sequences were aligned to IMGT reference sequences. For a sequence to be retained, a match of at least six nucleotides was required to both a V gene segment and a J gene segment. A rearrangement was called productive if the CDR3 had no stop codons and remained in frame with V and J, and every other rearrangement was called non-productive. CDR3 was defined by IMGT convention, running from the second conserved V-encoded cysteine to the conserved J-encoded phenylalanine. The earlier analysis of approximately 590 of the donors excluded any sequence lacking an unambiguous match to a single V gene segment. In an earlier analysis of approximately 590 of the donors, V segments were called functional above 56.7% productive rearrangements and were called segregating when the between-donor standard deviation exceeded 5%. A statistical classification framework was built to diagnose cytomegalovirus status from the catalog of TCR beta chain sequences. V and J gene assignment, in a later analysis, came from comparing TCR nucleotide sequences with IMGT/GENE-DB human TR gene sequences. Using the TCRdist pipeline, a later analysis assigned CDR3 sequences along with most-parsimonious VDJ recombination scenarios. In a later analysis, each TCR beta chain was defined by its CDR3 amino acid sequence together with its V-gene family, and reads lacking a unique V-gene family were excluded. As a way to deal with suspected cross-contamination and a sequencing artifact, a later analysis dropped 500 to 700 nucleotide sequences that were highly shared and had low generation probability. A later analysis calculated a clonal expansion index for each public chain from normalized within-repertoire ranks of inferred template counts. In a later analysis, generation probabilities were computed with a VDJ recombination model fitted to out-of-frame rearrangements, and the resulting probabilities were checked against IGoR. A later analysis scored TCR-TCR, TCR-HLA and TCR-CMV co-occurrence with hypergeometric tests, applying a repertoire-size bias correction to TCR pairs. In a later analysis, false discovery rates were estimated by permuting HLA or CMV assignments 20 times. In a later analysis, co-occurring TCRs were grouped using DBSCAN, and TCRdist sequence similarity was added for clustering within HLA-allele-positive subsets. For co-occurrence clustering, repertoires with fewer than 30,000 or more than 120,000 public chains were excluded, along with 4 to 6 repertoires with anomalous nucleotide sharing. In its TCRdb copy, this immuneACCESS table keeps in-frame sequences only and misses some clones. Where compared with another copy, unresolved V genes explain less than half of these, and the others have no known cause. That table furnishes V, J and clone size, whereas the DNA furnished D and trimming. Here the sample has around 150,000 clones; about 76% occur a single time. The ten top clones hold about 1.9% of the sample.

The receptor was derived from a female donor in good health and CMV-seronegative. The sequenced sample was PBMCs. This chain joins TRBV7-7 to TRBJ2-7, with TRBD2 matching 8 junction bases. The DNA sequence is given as TGTGCCAGCAGCTTAGGTCCGGGGGGGAACTACGAGCAGTACTTC. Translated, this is CASSLGPGGNYEQYF.